What follows are 9 T cell receptor beta chains derived from one specimen sequenced in a study of tumor and adjacent non-tumor tissue in lung cancer. RNA was extracted from bulk tissue without any cell sorting. Three rounds of nested PCR, following a modified ARM-PCR protocol, produced the TCRbeta library. TCRdb independently ran MiXCR on the multiplex PCR reads; one entry per CDR3 protein. The sample consists of 75,000 to 100,000 distinct CDR3 sequences, 67% of them appearing once. The sequenced material came from lung tumor tissue. These receptors originate from a man aged 60 to 69 with non-small cell lung cancer.

Worth noting for this clonotype: One end of the junction is discordant with germline, which a read error may explain. This chain uses TRBV4-2 with TRBJ2-7, with D tentatively TRBD1 (5 bases). Germline V lookup: CDR1 LGHNA, CDR2 YNFKEQ. The CDR3 extends over 13 amino acids. This chain's CDR3 is CAGSYMMGRKQYF. The CDR3 DNA is TGTGCCGGCAGCTATATGATGGGGCGCAAGCAGTACTTC.

This clonotype was seen many times. The chain carries TRBV7-8 and TRBJ2-3; 7 nucleotides agree with TRBD2. The J segment lost 10 bases and the V segment lost 1 base, leaving 5 bases of the junction unmatched. CDR1 is SGHVS, CDR2 FQNEAQ, per germline. The CDR3 has 13 residues. CDR3 DNA sequence: TGTGCCAGCAGCTTAGGTGACCGGGGGGCGCAGTATTTT. The encoded protein is CASSLGDRGAQYF.

This clonotype was observed at least ten times. The CDR3 sequence: CASRAGASTDTQYF. CDR3 nucleotide sequence: TGCGCCAGCAGGGCCGGGGCCAGCACAGATACGCAGTATTTT. The chain carries TRBV5-1 and TRBJ2-3; the D call may be TRBD1 or TRBD2 (5 bases each). The germline gives CDR1 SGHRS, CDR2 YFSETQ. There are 14 residues in the CDR3. Trimming stripped 5 bases from V and 0 bases from J, with 10 bases between.

Comment on this clonotype: A read error may be the cause here, since a much bigger clone is one base away. V usage is TRBV28 and J usage is TRBJ2-2; 8 bases align to TRBD2. This CDR3 has 14 amino acids. Germline CDR1 and CDR2: MDHEN and SYDVKM. CDR3 DNA sequence: TGTGCCACCCGGGTTAGCGGGAACACCGAGGAGCTGTTTTTT. It yields the protein CATRVSGNTEELFF.

Turning to this clonotype: A junction boundary mismatches the germline segment, possibly from a read error. The CDR3 DNA reads TGTGCCAGCAGCTTTGAAGTGACTGGGGATCTGTTTTTT. Its translation: CASSFEVTGDLFF. The rearrangement uses TRBV11-1 and TRBJ2-2; D remains unclear. CDR1 is SGHAT, CDR2 FQDESV, per germline (reference sequence). The CDR3 is 13 residues long.

To note about this clonotype: Being one base from a much bigger clone, this may be a read error. This chain links TRBV7-9 with TRBJ1-5, with 9 bases matching TRBD1. The CDR3 length is 14 residues. Trimming took 3 bases from V and 4 from J; bases not matched to a gene: 1. CDR1 and CDR2 (germline): SEHNR, FQNEAQ (reference sequence). Written as DNA, the CDR3 is TGTGCCAGCAGCTTCGACAGGGGGAATCAGCCCCAGCATTTT. Translated: CASSFDRGNQPQHF. The whole variable domain, remainder taken from reference TRBV7-9 and TRBJ1-5, is DTGVSQNPRHKITKRGQNVTFRCDPISEHNRLYWYRQTLGQGPEFLTYFQNEAQLEKSRLLSDRFSAERPKGSFSTLEIQRTEQGDSAMYLCASSFDRGNQPQHFGDGTRLSIL.

As concerns this clonotype: The conserved final phenylalanine or tryptophan is absent from the CDR3, which likely points to a read error. The V gene is TRBV6-1, the J gene TRBJ1-2; D gene ambiguous. V lost 2 bases and J 4 bases, leaving 5 bases between the germline ends. Germline lookup yields CDR1 MNHNS and CDR2 SASEGT. The CDR3 runs 12 residues. CDR3 in DNA: TGTGCCAGCAGTGAAACGGGCTATGGCTACACCTTA. Protein: CASSETGYGYTL.

As regards this clonotype: At one of its ends the junction is not consistent with the germline gene, which may arise from a read error. The chain uses TRBV11-1 and TRBJ1-2; D ambiguous. The CDR3 has 13 amino acids. Germline CDR1 is SGHAT and CDR2 is FQDESV (reference sequence). This CDR3 is CASSLAGDYGYIF. CDR3 bases: TGTGCCAGCAGCCTAGCGGGTGACTATGGCTACATCTTC.

The V and J genes are TRBV20-1 and TRBJ1-1, with a weak D call TRBD1 (5 bases). This CDR3 has 14 residues. Germline loops: CDR1 DFQATT, CDR2 SNEGSKA (reference sequence). V was trimmed by 1 base and J by 3 bases, leaving 12 bases between them. The CDR3 DNA reads as TGCAGTGCTAGAGCATGGGCGGGGGACACTGAAGCTTTCTTT. Residues: CSARAWAGDTEAFF.